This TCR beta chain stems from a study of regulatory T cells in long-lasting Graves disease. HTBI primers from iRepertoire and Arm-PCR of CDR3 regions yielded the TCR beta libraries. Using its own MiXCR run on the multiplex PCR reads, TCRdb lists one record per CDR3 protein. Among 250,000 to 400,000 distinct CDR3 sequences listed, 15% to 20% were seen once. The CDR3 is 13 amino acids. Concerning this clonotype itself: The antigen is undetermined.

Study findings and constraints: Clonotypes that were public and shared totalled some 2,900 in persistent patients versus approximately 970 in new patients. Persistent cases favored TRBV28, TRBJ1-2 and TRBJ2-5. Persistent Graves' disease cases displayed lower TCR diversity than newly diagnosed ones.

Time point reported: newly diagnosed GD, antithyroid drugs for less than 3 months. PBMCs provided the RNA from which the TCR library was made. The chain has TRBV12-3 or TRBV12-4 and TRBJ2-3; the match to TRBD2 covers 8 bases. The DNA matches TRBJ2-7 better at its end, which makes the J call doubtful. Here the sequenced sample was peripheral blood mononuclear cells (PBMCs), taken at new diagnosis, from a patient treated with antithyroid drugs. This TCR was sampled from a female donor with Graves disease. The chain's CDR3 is CASNSGSRNEQYF. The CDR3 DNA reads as TGTGCCAGCAACAGCGGGAGCCGTAACGAGCAGTACTTC.